The clone carrying this TCR beta chain was seen more than once but under ten times. This entry belongs to a study of response to subunit inactivated influenza vaccine. TCRdb reprocessed the RT-PCR reads with MiXCR, giving one entry per CDR3 protein. The sample has 200,000 to 250,000 distinct CDR3 sequences, about 12% seen once; the top ten hold 7.8%. Germline CDR1 is MNHNS and CDR2 is SASEGT. Trimming at V came to 7 bases and at J to 2 bases, leaving 11 bases not matched to a gene. The CDR3 length is 16 residues. This sequence joins TRBV6-1 and TRBJ2-1; 7 bases are shared with TRBD1. The TCR comes from a man over 45 who received an inactivated influenza vaccine. The sample here was non-naive T cells sorted from PBMCs, taken less than 15 days before vaccination. CDR3 bases: TGTGCCAGCACCGGAAGACAGGGCGTCGCCTACAATGAGCAGTTCTTC. This gives the protein CASTGRQGVAYNEQFF.